The present entry profiles one T cell receptor beta chain with its context. Its antigen is currently unknown. TRB rearrangements were amplified by multiplex PCR with BIOMED2 TRB-A/B primers. Each CDR3 protein is one row after TCRdb ran MiXCR on the multiplex PCR reads. The data show about 27,000 distinct CDR3 sequences, around a third seen once. These data are taken from a study of T and B cells in COVID-19 patients. In the study overall: Most recovered patients had mild to moderate COVID-19 treated as outpatients. Broader study findings: The recovered cohort had thousands of exclusive TCR clusters, including 30 or so low generation probability clusters.

The CDR3 totals 12 residues. Trimming took off 11 bases at V and 5 bases at J, with 13 bases between the two ends. CDR1 and CDR2 from the germline V gene are ENHRY and SYGVKD. Blood genomic DNA input for TRB amplification was about 250-550 ng. The V and J genes are TRBV10-3 and TRBJ1-5, with a possible D match to TRBD1 (5 bases). The sequence was obtained from a human donor who had recovered from COVID-19. Sequencing was done on a sample of blood. CDR3 in amino acids: CASGNGDQPQHF. CDR3 in DNA: TGTGCCTCAGGGAACGGCGATCAGCCCCAGCATTTT.